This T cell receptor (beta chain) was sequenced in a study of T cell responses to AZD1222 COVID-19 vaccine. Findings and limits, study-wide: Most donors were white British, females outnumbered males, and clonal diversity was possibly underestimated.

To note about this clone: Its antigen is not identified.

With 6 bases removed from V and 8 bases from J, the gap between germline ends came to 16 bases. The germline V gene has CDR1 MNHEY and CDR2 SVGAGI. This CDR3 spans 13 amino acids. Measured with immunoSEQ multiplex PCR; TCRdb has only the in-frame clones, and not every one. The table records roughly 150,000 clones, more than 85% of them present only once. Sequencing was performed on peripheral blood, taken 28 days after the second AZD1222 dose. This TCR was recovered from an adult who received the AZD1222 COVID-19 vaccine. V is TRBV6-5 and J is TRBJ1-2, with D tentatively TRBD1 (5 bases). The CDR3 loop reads CASRIARDLGYTF. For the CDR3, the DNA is TGTGCCAGCAGGATCGCCAGGGATTTGGGCTACACCTTC.